What follows are 7 T cell receptor beta chains derived from one specimen sequenced in a study of CD8+ T cells in alopecia areata. cDNA reverse transcribed from extracted RNA served as the sequencing template. The data were produced by immunoSEQ multiplex PCR, yet TCRdb's version contains in-frame clones alone and is incomplete. The sample records about 190,000 clones, about 60% being singletons. The starting material was CD4+ T cells sorted from blood, obtained at week 0. Receptors were obtained from a human donor with alopecia areata.

The chain employs TRBV12-5 and TRBJ2-4; 7 nucleotides align to TRBD1. With 6 bases clipped from V and 1 base from J, the junction kept 6 bases outside the gene matches. CDR1 LGHNT and CDR2 FRNRAP come from the germline V gene. CDR3 length equals 15 residues. In DNA, the CDR3 is TGTGCTAGTGGAGACAGGGCCGGGGCCAAAAACATTCAGTACTTC. This encodes CASGDRAGAKNIQYF. Complete variable domain (other parts from reference TRBV12-5 and TRBJ2-4): DARVTQTPRHKVTEMGQEVTMRCQPILGHNTVFWYRQTMMQGLELLAYFRNRAPLDDSGMPKDRFSAEMPDATLATLKIQPSEPRDSAVYFCASGDRAGAKNIQYFGAGTRLSVL.

This chain uses TRBV30 with TRBJ2-3; TRBD2 matches at 7 bases. Germline CDR1 GTSNPN, CDR2 SVGIG (reference sequence). Trimming removed 8 bases from V and 2 bases from J; junction bases left unmatched: 7. The CDR3 is 13 residues long. The CDR3 protein is CASSGGNTDTQYF. The CDR3 DNA reads TGTGCCAGTTCGGGGGGAAACACAGATACGCAGTATTTT.

The chain combines TRBV29-1 with TRBJ1-5; the D gene is possibly TRBD1 (5 bases). V was trimmed by 5 bases and J by 4 bases, leaving 15 bases between them. The CDR3 is made up of 14 amino acids. The V gene's germline CDR1 is SQVTM and CDR2 ANQGSEA. The CDR3 spells CSVKGRDANQPQHF. The CDR3 bases are TGCAGCGTTAAGGGCCGGGACGCTAATCAGCCCCAGCATTTT.

Comment on this clone: Distinct nucleotide sequences in the sample also encode this CDR3. The rearrangement links TRBV29-1 to TRBJ1-5; possible D gene TRBD1, 6 bases. The V and J ends lost 4 bases and 5 bases respectively, with 15 bases between them. The CDR3 is 14 residues long. The germline CDR1 and CDR2 sequences are SQVTM and ANQGSEA. CDR3 amino acids: CSVASGVRDQPQHF. The CDR3 DNA reads as TGCAGCGTTGCCTCAGGGGTCCGGGATCAGCCCCAGCATTTT.

The chain joins TRBV4-1 to TRBJ1-1; D might be TRBD1 (6 bases). The germline CDR1 and CDR2 sequences are MGHRA and YSYEKL. This CDR3 contains 17 residues. V was pared by 0 bases and J by 0 bases, with 14 bases between. The CDR3 protein is CASSQDWGRGLNTEAFF. The CDR3 region has the DNA TGCGCCAGCAGCCAAGATTGGGGCCGGGGGCTGAACACTGAAGCTTTCTTT.

Note on this clone: Here the CDR3 omits its conserved ending phenylalanine or tryptophan, so a read error is the likely source. The chain links TRBV14 to TRBJ1-1; TRBD1 matches 7 bases. Germline V gene sequence: CDR1 SGHDN, CDR2 FVKESK. CDR3 length: 15 residues. The junction had 5 bases not matched to a gene; V was cut back by 0 bases and J by 4 bases. The CDR3: CASSQDLDRSTEAFL. CDR3 DNA: TGTGCCAGCAGCCAAGATTTGGACAGGTCCACTGAAGCTTTCCTT.

The rearrangement links TRBV29-1 to TRBJ1-1, with D possibly matching TRBD1 (5 bases). There are 15 residues in the CDR3. Germline V CDR1 and CDR2: SQVTM, ANQGSEA. Trimming took 1 base from V and 7 from J, leaving 19 bases between them. CDR3 region: CSVEGVRVGGNEAFF. The CDR3 region has the DNA TGCAGCGTTGAAGGTGTTAGGGTGGGGGGGAATGAAGCTTTCTTT.